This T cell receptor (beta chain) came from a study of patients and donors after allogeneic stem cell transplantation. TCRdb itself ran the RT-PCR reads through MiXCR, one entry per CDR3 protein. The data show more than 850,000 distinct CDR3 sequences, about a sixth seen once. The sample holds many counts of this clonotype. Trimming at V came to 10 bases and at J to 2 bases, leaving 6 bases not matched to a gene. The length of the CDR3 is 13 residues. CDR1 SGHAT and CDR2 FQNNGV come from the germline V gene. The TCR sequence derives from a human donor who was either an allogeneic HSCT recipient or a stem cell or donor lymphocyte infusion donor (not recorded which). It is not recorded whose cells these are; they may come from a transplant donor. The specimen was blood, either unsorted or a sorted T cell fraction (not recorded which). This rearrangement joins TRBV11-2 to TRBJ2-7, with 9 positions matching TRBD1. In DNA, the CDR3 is TGTGCCACCGAGGGACAGGGCCCCTACGAGCAGTACTTC. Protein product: CATEGQGPYEQYF.